This T cell receptor (beta chain) was obtained from a study of blood T cell repertoires in COVID-19. For the study at large: In each case, the material was cDNA or gDNA derived from T cells, B-cell-depleted T cells, or PBMCs.

In the original analysis: The authors estimated nucleated cell counts from reference gene primer amplification. Only in-frame clones appear in the TCRdb table, and some are missing; sequencing was by immunoSEQ multiplex PCR. Clone size and V and J calls were adopted from that table, with D and trimming inferred from the DNA. The sample contains tens of thousands of clones, approximately 84% of which appear only once. Germline V lookup: CDR1 SGHRS, CDR2 YFSETQ. This CDR3 has 12 residues. Deletions cut 4 bases from V and 5 bases from J, with 7 bases between. This rearrangement joins TRBV5-1 to TRBJ2-1; D might be TRBD1 (6 bases). The specimen sequenced was peripheral blood. The sequence came from a human donor in a cohort sampled during active COVID-19. This chain's CDR3 is CASSEGDNEQFF. The CDR3 DNA reads TGCGCCAGCAGCGAGGGGGACAATGAGCAGTTCTTC. The full variable domain, in which reference TRBV5-1 and TRBJ2-1 provide the parts outside the CDR3, is KAGVTQTPRYLIKTRGQQVTLSCSPISGHRSVSWYQQTPGQGLQFLFEYFSETQRNKGNFPGRFSGRQFSNSRSEMNVSTLELGDSALYLCASSEGDNEQFFGPGTRLTVL.